The 2 T cell receptor beta chains presented below share a single source sample, sequenced in a study of blood T cells in healthy people across ages. Combining a sample-barcoded 5' primer with a J-beta primer mix, a second PCR ran for about 7 to 11 cycles. TCRdb recomputed calls from the 5' RACE reads with MiXCR, one row per CDR3 protein. The data hold hundreds of thousands of distinct CDR3 sequences, with around 21% observed a single time. Sequenced input: blood. These receptors were obtained from a man in his 70s in good health.

The CDR3 reads CSARGPPGRGDGYTF. The DNA of the CDR3 is TGCAGTGCTAGAGGCCCGCCGGGCAGGGGAGATGGCTACACCTTC. V usage is TRBV20-1 and J usage is TRBJ1-2; D is possibly TRBD1 (6 bases). Trimming stripped 1 base from V and 6 bases from J, with 18 bases between. CDR3 length: 15 residues. The germline V gene encodes CDR1 DFQATT and CDR2 SNEGSKA (reference sequence).

This clonotype appeared a few times. This may come from a read error, since a much larger clone is one base off. The chain is built from TRBV29-1 and TRBJ2-1; 11 bases map to TRBD2. Germline lookup yields CDR1 SQVTM and CDR2 ANQGSEA. The CDR3 runs 14 residues. CDR3 nucleotide sequence: TGCAGCGGGGGACTAGCGGTCTCCTACGATGAGCAGTTCTTC. This gives the protein CSGGLAVSYDEQFF.